Below, 20 T cell receptor beta chains from the same sample are listed, as sequenced in a study of breast tumors, draining lymph nodes, adjacent tissues. TCRdb redid the calling of the multiplex PCR reads with MiXCR, one entry per CDR3 protein. There are more than 10,000 distinct CDR3 sequences in the sample; 53% occur only once, and 35% to 45% lies in the top ten. Sequenced sample: breast tumor tissue. These receptors originate from a female donor with breast cancer. Some clones in this sample may be carry-over from other donors' samples.

This clonotype is a singleton in its sample. The junction and the germline gene differ at one end; a read error may be behind it. CDR3 in amino acids: CSARAGTRSETPYF. In DNA form, the CDR3 reads TGCAGTGCTAGAGCCGGGACTAGATCCGAGACCCCGTACTTC. This chain uses TRBV20-1 with TRBJ2-5; 8 bases are shared with TRBD2. The CDR3 consists of 14 residues. Germline V lookup: CDR1 DFQATT, CDR2 SNEGSKA (reference sequence).

J is TRBJ2-7 and V is TRBV6-5, with 9 bases aligning to TRBD1. The junction had 6 bases not matched to a gene; V was cut back by 7 bases and J by 2 bases. This CDR3 comprises 14 residues. The germline V gene encodes CDR1 MNHEY and CDR2 SVGAGI. The CDR3: CASKLGQGTYEQYF. For the CDR3, the DNA is TGTGCCAGCAAACTGGGACAGGGTACCTACGAGCAGTACTTC.

The chain employs TRBV9 and TRBJ2-5; 10 positions agree with TRBD2. This CDR3 comprises 17 residues. V lost 3 bases and J lost 4; bases outside the gene matches: 12. CDR1 SGDLS and CDR2 YYNGEE come from the germline V gene. The CDR3 region is CASSGEGSGGLGETQYF. Written as DNA, the CDR3 is TGTGCCAGCAGCGGAGAAGGTAGCGGGGGGCTCGGAGAGACCCAGTACTTC.

This clonotype was seen at least ten times. Being one base from a much bigger clone, this may be a read error. The limits of the CDR3 on the DNA are not certain, so only TCRdb's listed CDR3 is given. The rearrangement uses TRBV9 and TRBJ1-2; TRBD1, the table's D call, lacks a check against the DNA. The CDR3 length equals 15 residues, ends included. The germline V gene encodes CDR1 SGDLS and CDR2 YYNGEE. CDR3 protein: CASSVGHGTGHGSTF.

This clonotype was picked up one time. This is likely a read error, given that the CDR3 carries no conserved phenylalanine or tryptophan at its end. The DNA is left out, because the CDR3 cannot be placed on it with certainty; the CDR3 is given as TCRdb lists it. J is TRBJ1-6 and V is TRBV6-2 or TRBV6-3. CDR1 and CDR2 (germline): MNHEY, SVGEGT. The CDR3 is 9 residues long, ends included. CDR3 region: CASSYSIAT.

This clonotype was seen at least ten times. J is TRBJ2-7 and V is TRBV6-6; 14 bases are a match to TRBD2. The trim removed 5 bases at V and 0 bases at J, leaving 6 bases unmatched. The CDR3 contains 17 residues. The germline gives CDR1 MNHNY, CDR2 SVGAGI (reference sequence). The CDR3 sequence is CASSPRTSGGNSYEQYF. DNA of the CDR3: TGTGCCAGCAGTCCCAGGACTAGCGGGGGGAACTCCTACGAGCAGTACTTC.

This chain links TRBV5-1 with TRBJ2-1; D perhaps matches TRBD1 (5 bases). This CDR3 comprises 12 residues. V dropped 4 bases and J dropped 9 bases, with 11 bases sitting between them. Germline CDR1 reads SGHRS; CDR2 reads YFSETQ. CDR3 DNA: TGCGCCAGCAGCCTTGGCAGGGTTGAGCAGTTCTTC. It yields the protein CASSLGRVEQFF.

This clonotype was observed at least ten times. A much larger clone is a single base away; this may be a read error. J is TRBJ2-6 and V is TRBV20-1; 7 bases are shared with TRBD1. There are 14 residues in the CDR3. In germline, CDR1 is DFQATT, CDR2 SNEGSKA (reference sequence). CDR3 region: CSAPTGPGATVLTF. DNA of the CDR3: TGCAGTGCTCCGACAGGGCCCGGGGCCACCGTCCTGACTTTC.

This chain joins TRBV29-1 and TRBJ2-7; TRBD1 might be the D (5 bases). This CDR3 region has 14 residues. Trimming took 5 bases from V and 2 from J, leaving 16 bases between them. In germline, CDR1 is SQVTM, CDR2 ANQGSEA. CDR3 region: CSVYEDTATYEQYF. The CDR3 nucleotides are TGCAGCGTTTACGAGGACACGGCAACCTACGAGCAGTACTTC.

Only one count was recorded for this clonotype. The chain recombines TRBV5-5 with TRBJ2-7; D unresolved. V lost 5 bases and J lost 2, with 11 bases in between. There are 13 residues in the CDR3. Germline CDR1 SGHKS, CDR2 YYEKEE (reference sequence). CDR3 in amino acids: CASSFSPTYEQYF. The CDR3 DNA sequence: TGTGCCAGCAGTTTTAGCCCGACCTACGAGCAGTACTTC. The full variable domain, completed using reference TRBV5-5 and TRBJ2-7, is DAGVTQSPTHLIKTRGQQVTLRCSPISGHKSVSWYQQVLGQGPQFIFQYYEKEERGRGNFPDRFSARQFPNYSSELNVNALLLGDSALYLCASSFSPTYEQYFGPGTRLTVT.

The V and J genes are TRBV20-1 and TRBJ2-7, with 7 bases matching TRBD2. CDR1 is DFQATT, CDR2 SNEGSKA, per germline (reference sequence). V shed 4 bases, J shed 5 bases, and the junction held 11 bases outside the gene matches. The CDR3 spans 14 residues. The chain's CDR3 is CSAIGDGGRNEQYF. The CDR3 DNA follows: TGCAGTGCTATAGGCGACGGGGGGAGAAACGAGCAGTACTTC.

The gene calls are TRBV7-9 and TRBJ2-7, with D possibly being TRBD2 (5 bases). The germline V gene has CDR1 SEHNR and CDR2 FQNEAQ (reference sequence). Trimming left V 0 bases short and J 3 bases short, with 9 bases between. The CDR3 has 14 amino acids. The DNA of the CDR3 is TGTGCCAGCAGCTTAGCCGGGGAGAACTACGAGCAGTACTTC. This gives the protein CASSLAGENYEQYF.

The genes are TRBV27 and TRBJ2-7, with D tentatively TRBD1 or TRBD2 (5 bases each). V lost 8 bases and J 7 bases, leaving 21 bases between the germline ends. The CDR3 is made up of 14 amino acids. Germline values: CDR1 MNHEY, CDR2 SMNVEV (reference sequence). The chain's CDR3 is CASRWDVKSNEQYF. The CDR3, as DNA: TGTGCCAGCCGTTGGGACGTCAAATCGAATGAGCAGTACTTC.

This clonotype has a single count. The rearrangement uses TRBV20-1 and TRBJ2-1; D may be TRBD1 or TRBD2 (7 bases each). V shed 5 bases and J shed 0 bases, with 23 bases lying between them. Germline V gene sequence: CDR1 DFQATT, CDR2 SNEGSKA (reference sequence). The CDR3 consists of 18 residues. CDR3 DNA sequence: TGCAGTGCTCTGGACAGGATCTCTGGCGGGAGCTCCTACAATGAGCAGTTCTTC. Translation gives CSALDRISGGSSYNEQFF.

The chain couples TRBV7-9 to TRBJ2-3; TRBD2 matches 8 bases. The CDR3 has 14 amino acids. V lost 2 bases, J lost 5 bases, and 3 bases stayed unmatched. CDR1 and CDR2 (germline): SEHNR, FQNEAQ (reference sequence). The CDR3 nucleotides are TGTGCCAGCAGCTTAAGTCTAGCGGGAGATACGCAGTATTTT. This codes for CASSLSLAGDTQYF.

This clonotype is classed as medium-sized. J is TRBJ2-3 and V is TRBV20-1, with D possibly being TRBD1 or TRBD2 (6 bases each). Germline lookup yields CDR1 DFQATT and CDR2 SNEGSKA (reference sequence). V shed 5 bases and J shed 0 bases, with 12 bases lying between them. This CDR3 is 14 amino acids long. The CDR3 sequence: CSAYGGKSTDTQYF. Written as DNA, the CDR3 is TGCAGTGCTTACGGGGGCAAGAGCACAGATACGCAGTATTTT.

The chain carries TRBV27 and TRBJ2-3; 10 nucleotides line up with TRBD2. The CDR3 has 15 residues. Germline-derived CDR1 and CDR2 are MNHEY and SMNVEV (reference sequence). J gave up 3 bases and V 5 bases, and 5 bases lay outside the gene matches. CDR3 bases: TGTGCCAGCAGTCCGGGACTAGCGACTACAGATACGCAGTATTTT. Protein: CASSPGLATTDTQYF.

This clonotype is termed medium-sized. V is TRBV7-6 and J is TRBJ2-5; TRBD1 matches 9 bases. The germline gives CDR1 SGHVS, CDR2 FNYEAQ. This CDR3 contains 15 residues. V shed 5 bases and J 2 bases; nucleotides not matched to a gene: 6. The CDR3 is CASSAAGTGQETQYF. CDR3 DNA sequence: TGTGCCAGCAGCGCCGCCGGGACAGGGCAAGAGACCCAGTACTTC.

This clonotype was counted ten times or more. This chain links TRBV12-3 or TRBV12-4 with TRBJ1-5; maybe TRBD1 (6 bases). V was pared by 10 bases and J by 6 bases, with 13 bases between. CDR3 length: 12 amino acids. The CDR3 protein is CATGVSGQPQHF. CDR3 DNA sequence: TGTGCCACAGGGGTCTCGGGTCAGCCCCAGCATTTT.

The sample holds a few counts of this clonotype. The J gene is TRBJ2-1, the V gene TRBV19; D is unclear. The CDR3 covers 11 residues. Per the germline V gene, CDR1 is LNHDA and CDR2 is SQIVND (reference sequence). The ends were cut back, 3 bases at V and 8 bases at J, with 5 bases in the middle. The CDR3 coding sequence is TGTGCCAGTAGTATTTTCTATGAGCAGTTCTTC. Translating gives CASSIFYEQFF.